This TCR beta chain derives from a study of T cells in Graves' hyperthyroidism and ophthalmopathy. CDR3 size: 13 residues. Germline V gene data show CDR1 as KGHDR and CDR2 as SFDVKD. V shed 9 bases and J shed 2 bases, with 13 bases lying between them. Graves' hyperthyroidism qualified as stable when ophthalmopathy did not progress within 18 months. Diagnosis of hyperthyroidism was new in patients aged 18 to 65, and its duration was under 2 months. The study excluded patients with uncontrolled infection, other autoimmune disease, pregnancy or lactation. Concerning this clonotype itself: The antigen is unknown. This sequence may be a read error, since a much larger clone differs from it by one base.

TCR beta CDR3 sequences were amplified from RNA transcripts. The TCR CDR3 first-round RT-PCR relied on the HTBI primer set. TCRdb used MiXCR to reprocess the multiplex PCR reads, holding one entry per CDR3 protein. Of fewer than 850,000 distinct CDR3 sequences listed, 17% were seen once; the top ten hold 15%. Regarding the study as a whole: Model output signaled ophthalmopathy a median roughly 6.1 months ahead of onset.

Sequencing input: blood. This chain links TRBV24-1 with TRBJ2-7; possible D gene TRBD1, 6 bases. The TCR was taken from a middle-aged man with Graves' hyperthyroidism. CDR3 residues: CATGKRDTYEQYF. The CDR3 region has the DNA TGTGCCACCGGAAAACGGGACACCTACGAGCAGTACTTC.